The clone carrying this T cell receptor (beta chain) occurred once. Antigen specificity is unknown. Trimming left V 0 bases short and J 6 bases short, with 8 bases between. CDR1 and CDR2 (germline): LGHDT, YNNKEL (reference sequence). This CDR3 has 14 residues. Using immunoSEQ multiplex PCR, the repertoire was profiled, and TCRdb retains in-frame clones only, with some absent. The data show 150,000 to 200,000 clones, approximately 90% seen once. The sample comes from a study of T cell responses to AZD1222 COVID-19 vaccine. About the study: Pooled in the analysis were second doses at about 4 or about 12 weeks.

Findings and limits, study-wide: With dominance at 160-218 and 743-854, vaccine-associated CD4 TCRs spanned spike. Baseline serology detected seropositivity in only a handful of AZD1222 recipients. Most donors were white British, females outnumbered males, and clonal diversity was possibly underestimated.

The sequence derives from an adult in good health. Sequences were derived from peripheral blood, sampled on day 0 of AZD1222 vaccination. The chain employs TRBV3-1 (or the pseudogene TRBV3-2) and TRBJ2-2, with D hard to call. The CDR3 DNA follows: TGTGCCAGCAGCCAAGATACGGTTGCCGGGGAGCTGTTTTTT. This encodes CASSQDTVAGELFF.